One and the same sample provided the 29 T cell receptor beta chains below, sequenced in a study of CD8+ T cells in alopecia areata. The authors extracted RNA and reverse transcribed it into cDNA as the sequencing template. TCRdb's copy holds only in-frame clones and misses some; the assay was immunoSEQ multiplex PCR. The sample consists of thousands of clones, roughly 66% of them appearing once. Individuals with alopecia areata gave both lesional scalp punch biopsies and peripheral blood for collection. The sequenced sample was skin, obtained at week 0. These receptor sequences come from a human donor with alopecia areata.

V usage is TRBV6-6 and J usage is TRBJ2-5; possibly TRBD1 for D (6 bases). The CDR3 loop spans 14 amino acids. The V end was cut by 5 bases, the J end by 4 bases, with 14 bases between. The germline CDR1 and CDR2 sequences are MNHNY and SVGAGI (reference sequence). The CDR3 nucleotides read TGTGCCAGCAGTCCCGGGCGCAGGGGAGAGACCCAGTACTTC. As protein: CASSPGRRGETQYF.

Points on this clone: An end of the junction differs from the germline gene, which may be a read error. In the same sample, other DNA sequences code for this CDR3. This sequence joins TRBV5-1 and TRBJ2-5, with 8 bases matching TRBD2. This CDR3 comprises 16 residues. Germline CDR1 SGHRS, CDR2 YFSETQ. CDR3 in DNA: TGCGCCAGCACCTTGGGATTAGCGGGGAATCAAGAGACCCAATACTTC. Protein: CASTLGLAGNQETQYF.

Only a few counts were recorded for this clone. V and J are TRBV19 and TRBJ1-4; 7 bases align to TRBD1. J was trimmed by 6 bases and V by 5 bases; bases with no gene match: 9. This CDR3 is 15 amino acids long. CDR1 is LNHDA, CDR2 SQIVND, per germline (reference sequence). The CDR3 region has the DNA TGTGCCAGTAGTGCCGGGACAGCGATAGATGAAAAACTGTTTTTT. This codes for CASSAGTAIDEKLFF. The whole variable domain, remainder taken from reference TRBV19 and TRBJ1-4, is DGGITQSPKYLFRKEGQNVTLSCEQNLNHDAMYWYRQDPGQGLRLIYYSQIVNDFQKGDIAEGYSVSREKKESFPLTVTSAQKNPTAFYLCASSAGTAIDEKLFFGSGTQLSVL.

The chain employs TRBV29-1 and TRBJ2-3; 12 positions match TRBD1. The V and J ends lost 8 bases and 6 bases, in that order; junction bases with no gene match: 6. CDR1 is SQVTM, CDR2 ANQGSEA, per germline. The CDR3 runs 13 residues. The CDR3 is CSSGTGGKDTQYF. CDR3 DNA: TGCAGCTCAGGGACAGGGGGCAAGGATACGCAGTATTTT.

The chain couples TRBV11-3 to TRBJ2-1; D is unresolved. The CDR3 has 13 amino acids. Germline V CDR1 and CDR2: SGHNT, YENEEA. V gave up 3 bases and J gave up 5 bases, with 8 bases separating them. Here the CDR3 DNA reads TGTGCCAGCAGCTTGTCCGTGAACAATGAGCAGTTCTTC. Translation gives CASSLSVNNEQFF.

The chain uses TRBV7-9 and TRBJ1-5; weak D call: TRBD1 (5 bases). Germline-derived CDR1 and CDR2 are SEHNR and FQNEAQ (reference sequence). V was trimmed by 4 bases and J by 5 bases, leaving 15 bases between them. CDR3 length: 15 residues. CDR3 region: CASSSSGAGDQPQHF. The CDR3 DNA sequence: TGTGCCAGCAGCTCATCCGGGGCCGGCGATCAGCCCCAGCATTTT.

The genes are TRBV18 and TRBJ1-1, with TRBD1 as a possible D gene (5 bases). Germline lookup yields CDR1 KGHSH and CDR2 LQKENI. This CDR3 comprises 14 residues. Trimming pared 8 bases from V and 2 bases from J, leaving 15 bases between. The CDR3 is CASLSGGRNTEAFF. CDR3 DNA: TGTGCCAGCCTAAGTGGGGGGAGAAACACTGAAGCTTTCTTT. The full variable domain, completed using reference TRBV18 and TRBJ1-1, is NAGVMQNPRHLVRRRGQEARLRCSPMKGHSHVYWYRQLPEEGLKFMVYLQKENIIDESGMPKERFSAEFPKEGPSILRIQQVVRGDSAAYFCASLSGGRNTEAFFGQGTRLTVV.

CDR3 sequence reads: CASSAPGQGLTGELFF. The CDR3 coding sequence is TGTGCCAGCAGCGCCCCGGGACAGGGTCTTACCGGGGAGCTGTTTTTT. This chain uses TRBV7-3 with TRBJ2-2; 9 bases match TRBD1. This CDR3 is built from 16 residues. V shed 5 bases and J 5 bases; nucleotides not matched to a gene: 9. Germline loops: CDR1 SGHTA, CDR2 FQGTGA.

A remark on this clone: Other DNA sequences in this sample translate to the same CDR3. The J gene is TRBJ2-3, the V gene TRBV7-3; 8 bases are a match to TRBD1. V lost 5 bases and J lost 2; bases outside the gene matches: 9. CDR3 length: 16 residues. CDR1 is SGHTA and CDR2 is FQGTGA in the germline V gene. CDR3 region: CASSLWGDRSTDTQYF. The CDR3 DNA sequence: TGTGCCAGCAGCCTCTGGGGGGACAGGTCCACAGATACGCAGTATTTT.

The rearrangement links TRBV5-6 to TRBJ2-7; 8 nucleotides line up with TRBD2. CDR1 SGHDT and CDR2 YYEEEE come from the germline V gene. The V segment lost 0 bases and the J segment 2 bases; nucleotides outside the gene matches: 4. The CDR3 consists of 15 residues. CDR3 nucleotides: TGTGCCAGCAGCTTGGGCGGGGGGATCGCCTACGAGCAGTACTTC. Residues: CASSLGGGIAYEQYF.

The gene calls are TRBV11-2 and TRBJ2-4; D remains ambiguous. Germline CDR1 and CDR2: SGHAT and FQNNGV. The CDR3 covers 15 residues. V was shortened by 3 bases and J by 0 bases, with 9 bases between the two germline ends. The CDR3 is CASSFAVTAKNIQYF. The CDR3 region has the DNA TGTGCCAGCAGCTTCGCAGTTACAGCCAAAAACATTCAGTACTTC.

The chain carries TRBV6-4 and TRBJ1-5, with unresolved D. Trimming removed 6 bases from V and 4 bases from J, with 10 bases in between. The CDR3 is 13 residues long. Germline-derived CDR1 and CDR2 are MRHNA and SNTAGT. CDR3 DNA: TGTGCCAGCAGAGGCGGCCCGAATCAGCCCCAGCATTTT. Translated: CASRGGPNQPQHF.

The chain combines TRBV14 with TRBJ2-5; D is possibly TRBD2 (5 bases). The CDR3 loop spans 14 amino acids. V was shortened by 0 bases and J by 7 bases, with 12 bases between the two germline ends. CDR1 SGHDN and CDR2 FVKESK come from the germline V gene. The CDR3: CASSQDELVATQYF. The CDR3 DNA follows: TGTGCCAGCAGCCAAGATGAACTAGTTGCGACCCAGTACTTC.

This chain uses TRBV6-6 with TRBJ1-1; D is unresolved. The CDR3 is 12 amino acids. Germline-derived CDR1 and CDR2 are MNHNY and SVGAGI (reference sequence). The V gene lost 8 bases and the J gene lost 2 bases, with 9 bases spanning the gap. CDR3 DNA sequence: TGTGCCAGCGCCACCGGTAACACTGAAGCTTTCTTT. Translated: CASATGNTEAFF.

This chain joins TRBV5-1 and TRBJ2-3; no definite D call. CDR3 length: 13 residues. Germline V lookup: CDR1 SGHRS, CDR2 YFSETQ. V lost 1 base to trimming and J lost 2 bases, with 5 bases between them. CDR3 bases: TGCGCCAGCAGCTTGTTCGCCACAGATACGCAGTATTTT. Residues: CASSLFATDTQYF.

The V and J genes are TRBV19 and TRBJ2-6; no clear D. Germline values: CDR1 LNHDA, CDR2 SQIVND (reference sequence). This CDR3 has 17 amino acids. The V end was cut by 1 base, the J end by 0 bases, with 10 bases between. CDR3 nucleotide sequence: TGTGCCAGTAGTATAGGGCAGGCCCGCTCTGGGGCCAACGTCCTGACTTTC. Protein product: CASSIGQARSGANVLTF.

The CDR3, as DNA: TGTGCCAGGACAGGGGGCACAGATACGCAGTATTTT. Its translation is CARTGGTDTQYF. This sequence joins TRBV30 and TRBJ2-3; 9 bases agree with TRBD1. This CDR3 contains 12 residues. From germline, CDR1 is GTSNPN and CDR2 SVGIG (reference sequence). Trimming at V came to 8 bases and at J to 1 base, leaving 1 base not matched to a gene.

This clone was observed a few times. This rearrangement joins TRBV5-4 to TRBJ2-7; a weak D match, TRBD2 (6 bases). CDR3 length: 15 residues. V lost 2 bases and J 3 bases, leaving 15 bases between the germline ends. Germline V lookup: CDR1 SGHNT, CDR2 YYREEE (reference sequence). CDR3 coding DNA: TGTGCCAGCAGCTTAGTGACTAGGGCTGGCTACGAGCAGTACTTC. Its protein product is CASSLVTRAGYEQYF. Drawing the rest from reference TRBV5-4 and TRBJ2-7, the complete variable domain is ETGVTQSPTHLIKTRGQQVTLRCSSQSGHNTVSWYQQALGQGPQFIFQYYREEENGRGNFPPRFSGLQFPNYSSELNVNALELDDSALYLCASSLVTRAGYEQYFGPGTRLTVT.

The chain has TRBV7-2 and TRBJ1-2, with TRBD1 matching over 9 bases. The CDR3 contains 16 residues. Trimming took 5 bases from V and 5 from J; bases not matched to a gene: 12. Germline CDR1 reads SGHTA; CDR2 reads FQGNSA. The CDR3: CASSPRTGDVGYGYTF. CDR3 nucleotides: TGTGCCAGCAGCCCTCGGACAGGGGATGTTGGGTATGGCTACACCTTC.

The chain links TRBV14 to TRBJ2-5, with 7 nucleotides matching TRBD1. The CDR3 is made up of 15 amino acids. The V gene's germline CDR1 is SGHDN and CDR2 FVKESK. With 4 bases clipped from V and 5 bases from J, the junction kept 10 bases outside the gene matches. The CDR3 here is CASSLHTTGWETQYF. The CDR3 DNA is TGTGCCAGCAGCCTCCACACGACAGGGTGGGAGACCCAGTACTTC.

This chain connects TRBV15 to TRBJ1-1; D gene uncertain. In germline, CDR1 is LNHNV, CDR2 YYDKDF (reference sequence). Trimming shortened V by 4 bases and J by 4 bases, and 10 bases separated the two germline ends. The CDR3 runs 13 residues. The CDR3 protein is CATSIRRRTEAFF. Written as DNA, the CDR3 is TGTGCCACCAGCATCCGGAGGCGCACTGAAGCTTTCTTT.

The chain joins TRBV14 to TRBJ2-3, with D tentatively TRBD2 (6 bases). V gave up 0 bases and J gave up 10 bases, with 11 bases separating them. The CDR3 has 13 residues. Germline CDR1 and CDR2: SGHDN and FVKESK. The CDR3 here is CASSQDLGGPQYF. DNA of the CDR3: TGTGCCAGCAGCCAAGATCTCGGGGGACCGCAGTATTTT.

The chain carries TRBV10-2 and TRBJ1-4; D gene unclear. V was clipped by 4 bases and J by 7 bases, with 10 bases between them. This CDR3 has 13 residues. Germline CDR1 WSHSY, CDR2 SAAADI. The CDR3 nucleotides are TGCGCCAGCAGTGGGGCCCGGGGTGAAAAACTGTTTTTT. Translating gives CASSGARGEKLFF.

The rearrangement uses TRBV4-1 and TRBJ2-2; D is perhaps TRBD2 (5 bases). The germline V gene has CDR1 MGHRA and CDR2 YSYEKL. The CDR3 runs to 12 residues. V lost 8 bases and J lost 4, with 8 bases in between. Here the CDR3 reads CASSDFTGELFF. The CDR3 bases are TGCGCCAGCTCGGACTTCACCGGGGAGCTGTTTTTT.

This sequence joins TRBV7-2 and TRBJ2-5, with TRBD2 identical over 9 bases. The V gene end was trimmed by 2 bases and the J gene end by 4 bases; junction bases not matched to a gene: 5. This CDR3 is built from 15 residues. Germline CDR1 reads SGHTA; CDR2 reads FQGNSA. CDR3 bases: TGTGCCAGCAGCTTAAGCGGGGGGAGTAGAGAGACCCAGTACTTC. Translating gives CASSLSGGSRETQYF.

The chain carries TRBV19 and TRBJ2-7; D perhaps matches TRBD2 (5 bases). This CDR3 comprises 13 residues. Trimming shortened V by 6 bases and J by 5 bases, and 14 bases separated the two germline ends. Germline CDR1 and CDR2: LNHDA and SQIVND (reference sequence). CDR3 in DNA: TGTGCCAGTAGCCCCACGGGGTCCGACGAGCAGTACTTC. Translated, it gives CASSPTGSDEQYF.

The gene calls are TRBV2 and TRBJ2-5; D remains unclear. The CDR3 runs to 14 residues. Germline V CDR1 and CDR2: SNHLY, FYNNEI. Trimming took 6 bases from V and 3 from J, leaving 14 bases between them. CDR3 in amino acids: CASRIHEKKETQYF. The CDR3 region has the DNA TGTGCCAGCAGGATACACGAGAAAAAAGAGACCCAGTACTTC.

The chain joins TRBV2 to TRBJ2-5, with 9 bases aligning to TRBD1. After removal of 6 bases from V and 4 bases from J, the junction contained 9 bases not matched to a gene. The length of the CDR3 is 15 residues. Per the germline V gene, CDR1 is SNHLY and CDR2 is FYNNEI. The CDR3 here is CASRRRTGVGETQYF. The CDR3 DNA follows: TGTGCCAGCAGGAGGCGGACAGGGGTAGGAGAGACCCAGTACTTC.

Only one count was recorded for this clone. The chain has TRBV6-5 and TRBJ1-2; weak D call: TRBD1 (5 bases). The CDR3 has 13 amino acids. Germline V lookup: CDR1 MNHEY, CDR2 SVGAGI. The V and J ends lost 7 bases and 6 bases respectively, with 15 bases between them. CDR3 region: CASTQTGVDGYTF. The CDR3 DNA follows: TGTGCCAGCACCCAAACGGGGGTTGATGGCTACACCTTC.